Listed below are T cell receptor beta chains from one sample, sequenced in a study of metastatic and nonmetastatic thyroid tumors. MiXCR re-clonotyped the PCR reads for TCRdb. The sample has thousands of clones; over 20% are singletons. Input material: adjacent normal tissue. All receptors come from a female donor with papillary thyroid cancer or a benign thyroid nodule (not recorded which). Some clones in this sample may be carry-over from other donors' samples. Each CDR3 is given with its conserved first and last residue. A D gene is named only where the DNA matches it firmly. Expanded clones are given a class, and other clones once, few, many or no size at all.

TRBJ2-3	.	TRBD2	15	TRBV27	CASSPLAENTDTQYF	TGTGCCAGCAGTCCGCTAGCGGAGAACACAGATACGCAGTATTTT
TRBJ1-5	.	TRBD1	15	TRBV6-1	CASSEVEGADQPQHF	TGTGCCAGCAGTGAGGTTGAGGGGGCTGACCAGCCCCAGCATTTT
TRBJ1-2	.	.	17	TRBV28	CASSFWGFWRANYGYTF	TGTGCCAGCAGTTTCTGGGGGTTTTGGCGAGCTAACTATGGCTACACCTTC
TRBJ2-7	.	.	14	TRBV5-1	CASSLGDTSGEQYF	TGCGCCAGCAGCTTGGGGGACACATCGGGAGAGCAGTACTTC
TRBJ1-1	many	.	14	TRBV4-1	CASSQGRENTEAFF	TGCGCCAGCAGCCAGGGACGGGAGAACACTGAAGCTTTCTTT
TRBJ2-7	medium-sized	.	11	TRBV20-1	CSAMLSVEQYF	TGCAGTGCTATGCTTAGCGTCGAGCAGTACTTC
TRBJ2-2	few	.	14	TRBV27	CASSFLENTGELFF	TGTGCCAGCAGTTTCCTGGAGAACACCGGGGAGCTGTTTTTT
TRBJ2-2	.	.	14	TRBV9	CASSPPFGAGELFF	TGTGCCAGCAGCCCCCCGTTTGGCGCCGGGGAGCTGTTTTTT
TRBJ2-5	.	.	13	TRBV12-3/TRBV12-4	CASGLVVRYTQYF	TGTGCCAGCGGTTTAGTAGTTCGGTATACCCAGTACTTC
TRBJ1-1	.	.	15	TRBV6-2/TRBV6-3	CASRYDPETGIKAFF	TGTGCGAGCAGATACGATCCTGAGACAGGAATTAAAGCTTTCTTT
TRBJ2-5	few	TRBD1	13	TRBV19	CASSTGQQETQYF	TGTGCCAGTAGTACGGGACAGCAAGAGACCCAGTACTTC
TRBJ1-5	.	TRBD1	14	TRBV28	CASSDRVGNQPQHF	TGTGCCAGCAGTGACAGGGTCGGCAATCAGCCCCAGCATTTT
TRBJ2-2	medium-sized	.	13	TRBV2	CASRQKNTGELFF	TGTGCCTCCCGACAGAAGAACACCGGGGAGCTGTTTTTT
TRBJ2-7	medium-sized	.	21	TRBV6-4	CASTPGEGGGPAYLPYYEQYF	TGTGCCAGCACTCCTGGAGAGGGAGGGGGACCAGCTTACCTTCCTTACTACGAGCAGTACTTC
TRBJ1-3	.	.	14	TRBV6-9	CASSYTAFGNTIYF	TGTGCCAGCAGTTATACGGCGTTCGGAAACACCATATATTTT
TRBJ1-5	.	.	12	TRBV20-1	CSADSGNQPQHF	TGCAGTGCTGATAGTGGTAATCAGCCCCAGCATTTT
TRBJ2-2	many	.	12	TRBV19	CASSSGAGELFF	TGTGCCAGTAGTAGCGGGGCCGGGGAGCTGTTTTTT
TRBJ1-5	many	TRBD1	16	TRBV5-6	CASSSGQGAFNQPQHF	TGTGCCAGCAGTTCCGGACAGGGGGCCTTCAATCAGCCCCAGCATTTT
TRBJ2-2	medium-sized	.	16	TRBV11-1	CASSLVEGANTGELFF	TGTGCCAGCAGCTTAGTCGAAGGGGCGAACACCGGGGAGCTGTTTTTT
TRBJ2-7	few	TRBD1	14	TRBV19	CAWSVSGTAYEQYF	TGTGCCTGGAGTGTTTCCGGGACAGCTTACGAGCAGTACTTC
TRBJ2-7	few	TRBD1	13	TRBV6-1	CASPGTGDYEQYF	TGTGCCAGCCCCGGGACAGGGGATTACGAGCAGTACTTC
TRBJ2-1	medium-sized	TRBD2	12	TRBV29-1	CSTGGVSNEQFF	TGCAGCACGGGAGGTGTCAGCAATGAGCAGTTCTTC
TRBJ1-5	many	TRBD1	14	TRBV20-1	CSAIGTGVFQPQHF	TGCAGTGCGATCGGGACAGGGGTTTTTCAGCCCCAGCATTTT
TRBJ2-2	medium-sized	TRBD1	16	TRBV19	CASSPRQGALTGELFF	TGTGCCAGTAGTCCGCGACAGGGGGCGCTCACCGGGGAGCTGTTTTTT
TRBJ2-5	.	TRBD1	16	TRBV19	CASSIFKGASAETQYF	TGTGCCAGTAGTATCTTTAAGGGGGCGTCGGCAGAGACCCAGTACTTC
TRBJ2-1	medium-sized	TRBD1	13	TRBV7-3	CASRQGPNNEQFF	TGTGCCAGCCGACAGGGACCGAACAATGAGCAGTTCTTC
TRBJ2-7	few	TRBD2	15	TRBV2	CASVGTRFAPYEQYF	TGTGCCAGCGTGGGGACTAGGTTTGCACCCTACGAGCAGTACTTC
TRBJ1-2	.	.	14	TRBV5-6	CASSLRPAQGGHTF	TGTGCCAGCAGCCTCCGCCCTGCACAGGGAGGCCACACCTTC
TRBJ2-2	once	.	16	TRBV27	CASSPLADRNPGELFF	TGTGCCAGCAGTCCCCTAGCGGACAGGAACCCCGGGGAGCTGTTTTTT
TRBJ1-1	.	TRBD1	15	TRBV30	CAWSMGQGFVTEAFF	TGTGCCTGGAGTATGGGACAGGGGTTCGTCACTGAAGCTTTCTTT
TRBJ1-4	medium-sized	TRBD1	13	TRBV2	CASTDRANEKLFF	TGTGCCAGCACGGACAGGGCTAATGAAAAACTGTTTTTT
TRBJ1-2	.	.	15	TRBV7-9	CASSSVRRVHYGYTF	TGTGCCAGCAGCTCCGTCCGAAGGGTCCACTACGGCTACACCTTC
TRBJ2-2	many	.	13	TRBV20-1	CSASGPNTGELFF	TGCAGTGCTAGCGGACCGAACACCGGGGAGCTGTTTTTT
TRBJ1-5	medium-sized	TRBD1	13	TRBV2	CASSADRDQPQHF	TGTGCCAGCAGTGCCGACAGGGACCAGCCCCAGCATTTT
TRBJ2-7	.	.	11	TRBV5-8	CASNRAYEQYF	TGTGCCAGCAATAGAGCCTACGAGCAGTACTTC
TRBJ1-2	.	TRBD1	14	TRBV6-1	CASRPTQGAGGYTF	TGTGCCAGCAGACCGACCCAGGGGGCCGGTGGCTACACCTTC
TRBJ2-1	many	TRBD2	14	TRBV20-1	CSAAPSGYYNEQFF	TGCAGTGCCGCCCCTAGCGGGTACTACAATGAGCAGTTCTTC
TRBJ2-7	large	.	15	TRBV27	CASSLSGTRPYEQYF	TGTGCCAGCAGTCTCTCAGGGACACGGCCCTACGAGCAGTACTTC
TRBJ2-1	.	TRBD2	15	TRBV12-3/TRBV12-4	CASIHGLAGYNEQLF	TGTGCCAGCATACATGGACTAGCGGGATACAATGAGCAGCTCTTC
TRBJ1-3	.	.	13	TRBV6-1	CASQEGRGNTIYF	TGTGCCAGCCAAGAGGGCCGTGGAAACACCATATATTTT
TRBJ1-2	few	.	17	TRBV6-1	CASRPRWRGAGGHGYTF	TGTGCCAGCAGACCCCGATGGAGGGGCGCGGGTGGCCATGGCTACACCTTC
TRBJ1-2	.	.	12	TRBV7-9	CASSLEIYGYTF	TGTGCCAGCAGCTTAGAGATCTATGGCTACACCTTC
TRBJ1-2	few	.	12	TRBV27	CASSHRTYGYTF	TGTGCCAGCAGTCACCGAACCTATGGCTACACCTTC
TRBJ1-5	few	.	13	TRBV28	CASSFDSNQPQHF	TGTGCCAGCAGTTTTGACAGCAATCAGCCCCAGCATTTT
TRBJ2-7	few	.	12	TRBV2	CASSEDAGEQYF	TGTGCCAGCAGTGAAGACGCGGGCGAGCAGTACTTC